This TCR beta chain was retrieved from a study of cytomegalovirus exposure and HLA in healthy donors. J was trimmed by 7 bases and V by 10 bases; bases with no gene match: 12. The CDR3 extends over 15 amino acids. Per germline, CDR1 MNHNS and CDR2 SASEGT. Here immunoSEQ multiplex PCR was the method, and the copy in TCRdb shows in-frame clones only, minus some. The sample contains 200,000 or so clones, under 95% of which appear only once. This chain connects TRBV6-1 to TRBJ2-2; 10 nucleotides line up with TRBD2. This sequence was found in a woman under 30 in good health and CMV-seronegative. What was sequenced was PBMCs. The CDR3 sequence is CATRASGSTYGELFF. The CDR3, as DNA: TGTGCCACCCGAGCTAGCGGGAGCACGTACGGGGAGCTGTTTTTT.